Shown below are 14 T cell receptor beta chains from a single sample sequenced in a study of immune characterization of retroperitoneal liposarcoma. MiXCR, run by TCRdb on the PCR reads, gives a single entry per CDR3 protein. The table shows more than 10,000 distinct CDR3 sequences, with about 45% occurring only once. The sample comprised tumor tissue. The receptors were sampled from a female donor with retroperitoneal liposarcoma.

The chain recombines TRBV6-1 with TRBJ1-6, with 10 positions matching TRBD1. The germline CDR1 and CDR2 sequences are MNHNS and SASEGT. The CDR3 totals 14 residues. The V and J ends lost 1 base and 9 bases, in that order; junction bases with no gene match: 0. The CDR3: CASSEGTGGSPLHF. As DNA, the CDR3 is TGTGCCAGCAGTGAAGGGACAGGGGGTTCACCCCTCCACTTT.

This clonotype was seen only a few times. This chain connects TRBV6-5 to TRBJ1-2; unclear D gene. The V end lost 3 bases, the J end lost 4 bases, and 6 bases lay between the germline ends. Looked up from germline, CDR1 is MNHEY and CDR2 is SVGAGI. The CDR3 covers 12 residues. The CDR3 DNA reads TGTGCCAGCAGTTATTTCCCCTATGGCTACACCTTC. This translates into CASSYFPYGYTF.

This clonotype was picked up a small number of times. This sequence joins TRBV6-1 and TRBJ2-1; 9 nucleotides line up with TRBD1. The CDR3 is 15 residues long. V lost 5 bases, J lost 10 bases, and 12 bases stayed unmatched. From germline, CDR1 is MNHNS and CDR2 SASEGT. The CDR3 here is CASSLPDRGGYEQFF. The CDR3, as DNA: TGTGCCAGCAGTTTACCGGACAGGGGAGGCTACGAGCAGTTCTTC.

This clonotype appeared a few times. The gene calls are TRBV10-1 and TRBJ1-2; D unresolved. The CDR3 totals 14 residues. Per the germline V gene, CDR1 is WNHNN and CDR2 is SYGVQD (reference sequence). V lost 0 bases, J lost 8 bases, and 13 bases lay in between. The CDR3 coding sequence is TGCGCCAGCAGTGAGTCAAGAACGGGAGTGGGCTACACCTTC. Translation gives CASSESRTGVGYTF.

The rearrangement links TRBV27 to TRBJ2-7, with D perhaps matching TRBD1 (5 bases). Matching the DNA end better, TRBJ2-5 makes the J call doubtful. The germline V gene encodes CDR1 MNHEY and CDR2 SMNVEV (reference sequence). The CDR3 is 15 residues long. CDR3 sequence: CASSLMRQGDKTQYF. The CDR3 coding sequence is TGTGCCAGCAGTTTAATGCGGCAGGGCGACAAGACCCAGTACTTC.

The chain has TRBV6-8 and TRBJ1-2; TRBD1 is a possible D gene (5 bases). The CDR3 loop spans 13 amino acids. Germline V CDR1 and CDR2: MNHGY, SAAAGT. Trimming cost V 1 base and J 8 bases, with 11 bases left between them. The DNA for the CDR3 is TGTGCCAGCAGTTACTACGACGGGGACGGCTACACCTTC. Translating it yields CASSYYDGDGYTF.

This clonotype is a singleton in its sample. The rearrangement links TRBV6-6 to TRBJ1-1; 7 positions match TRBD1. The ends lost 1 base at V and 0 bases at J; junction bases unmatched: 2. From germline, CDR1 is MNHNY and CDR2 SVGAGI (reference sequence). This CDR3 spans 15 amino acids. CDR3 nucleotide sequence: TGTGCCAGCAGTTACTTGGGGACAGTGAACACTGAAGCTTTCTTT. It encodes CASSYLGTVNTEAFF.

This clonotype was observed a few times. The rearrangement links TRBV7-9 to TRBJ2-1, with D uncertain. With 1 base removed from V and 1 base from J, the gap between germline ends came to 2 bases. The CDR3 contains 13 residues. The germline CDR1 and CDR2 sequences are SEHNR and FQNEAQ (reference sequence). CDR3 DNA: TGTGCCAGCAGCTTAGTTTCCTACAATGAGCAGTTCTTC. Translated, it gives CASSLVSYNEQFF.

For the CDR3, the DNA is TGTGCCAGCAGTTACTTTCGTAATACCGGGGAGCTGTTTTTT. Protein sequence: CASSYFRNTGELFF. The chain couples TRBV6-6 to TRBJ2-2; D gene uncertain. This CDR3 spans 14 amino acids. Germline V lookup: CDR1 MNHNY, CDR2 SVGAGI (reference sequence). Trimming removed 1 base from V and 5 bases from J, with 8 bases in between.

This clonotype was seen only a few times. This chain connects TRBV11-2 to TRBJ1-2; D unclear. CDR1 and CDR2 (germline): SGHAT, FQNNGV. CDR3 length: 13 residues. Trimming cost V 5 bases and J 3 bases, with 10 bases left between them. CDR3 sequence (DNA): TGTGCCAGCAGCCCTGGGAGTTACTATGGCTACACCTTC. Its protein is CASSPGSYYGYTF.

The J gene is TRBJ1-2, the V gene TRBV6-6; D is unresolved. The CDR3 sequence is 11 residues long. V was shortened by 6 bases and J by 8 bases, with 10 bases between the two germline ends. Germline V lookup: CDR1 MNHNY, CDR2 SVGAGI (reference sequence). This CDR3 reads CASRIGNGYTF. CDR3 in DNA: TGTGCCAGCAGGATAGGGAACGGCTACACCTTC.

The chain carries TRBV27 and TRBJ1-1; D ambiguous. V was cut by 8 bases and J by 1 base, with 11 bases left in between. CDR1 is MNHEY, CDR2 SMNVEV, per germline (reference sequence). The length of the CDR3 is 13 residues. This CDR3 is CASHKLENTEAFF. CDR3 sequence (DNA): TGTGCCAGCCATAAACTAGAGAACACTGAAGCTTTCTTT.

By sample share, this clonotype is medium-sized. J is TRBJ2-1 and V is TRBV11-2, with D tentatively TRBD2 (6 bases). With the DNA end fitting TRBJ2-7 better, the J assignment may be wrong. The CDR3 runs 16 residues. CDR1 is SGHAT, CDR2 FQNNGV, per germline. The chain's CDR3 is CASSLAGVSYYNEQYF. The CDR3 DNA is TGTGCCAGCAGCTTAGCGGGGGTTAGCTACTACAATGAGCAGTACTTC.

This clonotype was detected ten times or more. This sequence joins TRBV6-1 and TRBJ2-1; 10 bases are a match to TRBD1. Germline values: CDR1 MNHNS, CDR2 SASEGT. The CDR3 sequence is 16 residues long. V lost 3 bases to trimming and J lost 10 bases; unmatched junction nucleotides: 12. The CDR3 sequence is CASSDDPGQGSNEQFF. CDR3 in DNA: TGTGCCAGCAGTGACGACCCGGGACAGGGGTCCAACGAGCAGTTCTTC.